Shown below are 17 T cell receptor beta chains from a single sample sequenced in a study of T cells in Graves' hyperthyroidism and ophthalmopathy. The source material, RNA transcripts, was used to amplify TCR beta CDR3 regions. First-round RT-PCR with HTBI primers amplified the TCR CDR3 region. In TCRdb, the multiplex PCR reads were re-called with MiXCR into one record per CDR3 protein. The table lists 250,000 or so distinct CDR3 sequences, roughly 15% of them singletons, with over 25% in the top ten. Input material: blood. These receptors came from a woman aged 45 to 65 with Graves' hyperthyroidism that later progressed to Graves' ophthalmopathy.

The sample holds many counts of this clonotype. The chain is built from TRBV18 and TRBJ2-5; D gene uncertain. CDR1 and CDR2 from the germline V gene are KGHSH and LQKENI. CDR3 size: 13 residues. V gave up 3 bases and J gave up 2 bases, with 7 bases separating them. CDR3 nucleotides: TGTGCCAGCTCACCTTGGCAGCAAGAGACCCAGTACTTC. This gives the protein CASSPWQQETQYF.

For this clonotype: A read error may explain this, as a much larger clone is one base away. The chain couples TRBV3-1 to TRBJ1-4, with D possibly TRBD1 on 5 matching bases. Germline values: CDR1 LGHDT, CDR2 YNNKEL (reference sequence). The CDR3 has 15 residues. Trimming stripped 3 bases from V and 10 bases from J, with 18 bases between. Here the CDR3 DNA reads TGTGCCAGCAGCCATGATTGGGGGTCCCAAAGAAAACTGTTTTTT. It specifies CASSHDWGSQRKLFF. The full variable domain, completed using reference TRBV3-1 and TRBJ1-4, is DTAVSQTPKYLVTQMGNDKSIKCEQNLGHDTMYWYKQDSKKFLKIMFSYNNKELIINETVPNRFSPKSPDKAHLNLHINSLELGDSAVYFCASSHDWGSQRKLFFGSGTQLSVL.

There are many counts of this clonotype. The chain has TRBV6-2 or TRBV6-3 and TRBJ2-7; D is possibly TRBD1 (7 bases). The CDR3 covers 18 residues. Germline V gene data show CDR1 as MNHEY and CDR2 as SVGEGT. V was pared by 7 bases and J by 3 bases, with 28 bases between. CDR3 amino acids: CASNHRGTESSLIYEQYF. The CDR3 region has the DNA TGTGCCAGCAATCACCGGGGGACAGAGTCTTCTCTGATCTACGAGCAGTACTTC.

A few counts support this clonotype. The rearrangement links TRBV30 to TRBJ2-5; D uncertain. CDR3 length: 16 residues. V lost 1 base and J 4 bases, leaving 19 bases between the germline ends. Germline CDR1 reads GTSNPN; CDR2 reads SVGIG (reference sequence). Written as DNA, the CDR3 is TGTGCCTGGAGTGACCGGTCGTGGGCACCCCGAGAGACCCAGTACTTC. Translation: CAWSDRSWAPRETQYF.

This clonotype was picked up many times. This rearrangement joins TRBV20-1 to TRBJ2-7, with D possibly TRBD1 on 6 matching bases. Germline V lookup: CDR1 DFQATT, CDR2 SNEGSKA (reference sequence). This CDR3 contains 11 residues. Trimming took 5 bases from V and 3 from J, leaving 8 bases between them. The CDR3 region is CSARDNYEQYF. In DNA, the CDR3 is TGCAGTGCTCGGGACAACTACGAGCAGTACTTC.

The sample holds many counts of this clonotype. The V call is TRBV7-8, the J call TRBJ2-2; D unresolved. The CDR3 loop spans 13 amino acids. Trimming left V 6 bases short and J 1 base short, with 6 bases between. Germline lookup yields CDR1 SGHVS and CDR2 FQNEAQ. The CDR3 region has the DNA TGTGCCAGCAGGGTGGGGAACACCGGGGAGCTGTTTTTT. This encodes CASRVGNTGELFF.

The chain couples TRBV20-1 to TRBJ2-7, with 9 bases identical to TRBD2. The length of the CDR3 is 13 residues. The germline V gene encodes CDR1 DFQATT and CDR2 SNEGSKA (reference sequence). V dropped 5 bases and J dropped 4; count of bases not matched to a gene: 6. CDR3 sequence: CSASRLAAYEQYF. In DNA form, the CDR3 reads TGCAGTGCTTCCAGACTAGCGGCGTACGAGCAGTACTTC.

As regards this clonotype: The germline gene is not matched at one end of the junction; a read error may be the cause. The genes are TRBV28 and TRBJ2-1; no clear D. Germline CDR1 and CDR2: MDHEN and SYDVKM. The CDR3 is made up of 16 amino acids. The CDR3 loop is CACSPAHLESYNEQFF. The CDR3 bases are TGTGCCTGCAGTCCCGCCCACTTAGAGAGCTACAATGAGCAGTTCTTC. The variable domain in full, with the rest retrieved from reference TRBV28 and TRBJ2-1, is DVKVTQSSRYLVKRTGEKVFLECVQDMDHENMFWYRQDPGLGLRLIYFSYDVKMKEKGDIPEGYSVSREKKERFSLILESASTNQTSMYLCACSPAHLESYNEQFFGPGTRLTVL.

This clonotype was detected ten times or more. The chain couples TRBV28 to TRBJ1-5; perhaps TRBD1 as D (5 bases). There are 14 residues in the CDR3. V lost 10 bases and J 5 bases, leaving 18 bases between the germline ends. The germline CDR1 and CDR2 sequences are MDHEN and SYDVKM. This CDR3 reads CATSGLGLHQPQHF. CDR3 nucleotides: TGTGCCACCTCGGGACTGGGACTCCATCAGCCCCAGCATTTT.

This clonotype was counted a few times. This CDR3 is CASSQDPGTSNEQFF. The CDR3 nucleotides read TGTGCCAGCAGCCAAGATCCTGGGACTAGCAATGAGCAGTTCTTC. V usage is TRBV4-2 and J usage is TRBJ2-1, with TRBD2 matching 8 bases. CDR1 and CDR2 (germline): LGHNA, YNFKEQ. The CDR3 has 15 amino acids. The J segment lost 6 bases and the V segment lost 0 bases, leaving 4 bases of the junction unmatched.

The J gene is TRBJ2-5, the V gene TRBV20-1; D ambiguous. The CDR3 runs to 14 residues. V lost 3 bases to trimming and J lost 4 bases, with 15 bases between them. From germline, CDR1 is DFQATT and CDR2 SNEGSKA (reference sequence). The CDR3 loop reads CSASSTKGRETQYF. As DNA, the CDR3 is TGCAGTGCTAGCTCCACAAAAGGGCGAGAGACCCAGTACTTC.

Only a few counts were recorded for this clonotype. V and J are TRBV29-1 and TRBJ1-6, with TRBD1 identical over 12 bases. The CDR3 covers 16 residues. With 7 bases clipped from V and 6 bases from J, the junction kept 10 bases outside the gene matches. Germline-derived CDR1 and CDR2 are SQVTM and ANQGSEA. DNA for the CDR3: TGCAGCGCTGAGGCCGGGGACAGGGGGCCTAATTCACCCCTCCACTTT. Translating it yields CSAEAGDRGPNSPLHF.

There are many counts of this clonotype. The DNA for the CDR3 is TGTGCCAGCAGTTACCCGGCCAGCAGAAGAGGTCAGCCCCAGCATTTT. Amino acid sequence: CASSYPASRRGQPQHF. The chain couples TRBV6-2 or TRBV6-3 to TRBJ1-5; D not resolved. CDR1 and CDR2 from the germline V gene are MNHEY and SVGEGT. With 2 bases removed from V and 6 bases from J, the gap between germline ends came to 17 bases. CDR3 length: 16 amino acids.

The sample holds many counts of this clonotype. Here the CDR3 reads CSAPRAGGPENEQFF. The CDR3 region has the DNA TGCAGTGCGCCGAGGGCGGGAGGGCCTGAGAATGAGCAGTTCTTC. The chain recombines TRBV20-1 with TRBJ2-1, with TRBD2 identical over 9 bases. Germline CDR1 and CDR2: DFQATT and SNEGSKA (reference sequence). V lost 6 bases, J lost 7 bases, and 13 bases stayed unmatched. CDR3 length equals 15 residues.

The chain uses TRBV3-1 and TRBJ2-1, with TRBD2 matching over 10 bases. CDR1 LGHDT and CDR2 YNNKEL come from the germline V gene (reference sequence). The CDR3 runs to 15 residues. V lost 6 bases and J lost 7; bases outside the gene matches: 9. The CDR3: CASRPLAGASNEQFF. The CDR3 bases are TGTGCCAGCAGGCCGCTAGCGGGAGCGTCGAATGAGCAGTTCTTC.

This clonotype was found many times. The rearrangement links TRBV6-5 to TRBJ2-7; D gene uncertain. The germline V gene encodes CDR1 MNHEY and CDR2 SVGAGI. The CDR3 runs 16 residues. Trimming left V 0 bases short and J 3 bases short, with 15 bases between. The CDR3 nucleotides read TGTGCCAGCAGTTACTCGACTTCACGTGGGAACTACGAGCAGTACTTC. Amino acid sequence: CASSYSTSRGNYEQYF.

This clonotype was seen at least ten times. This chain links TRBV3-1 with TRBJ2-7; no firm D call. Germline V gene sequence: CDR1 LGHDT, CDR2 YNNKEL (reference sequence). Between the trimmed V and J ends, which lost 4 bases and 1 base, there was a span of 5 bases. CDR3 length: 12 residues. CDR3 sequence reads: CASSRQSYEQYF. The CDR3, as DNA: TGTGCCAGCAGCCGGCAATCCTACGAGCAGTACTTC.